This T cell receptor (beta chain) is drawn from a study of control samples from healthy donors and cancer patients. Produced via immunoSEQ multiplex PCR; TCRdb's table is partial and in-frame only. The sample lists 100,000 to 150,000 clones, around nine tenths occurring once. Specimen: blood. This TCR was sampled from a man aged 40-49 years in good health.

Here the CDR3 reads CASSKCSTGGCYNEQFF. The DNA for the CDR3 is TGTGCCAGCAGCAAATGCTCTACAGGGGGCTGCTACAATGAGCAGTTCTTC. The genes are TRBV21-1 and TRBJ2-1; the table's D call TRBD1 went unverified against the DNA. TRBV21-1 corresponds to a pseudogene. This CDR3 comprises 17 residues.